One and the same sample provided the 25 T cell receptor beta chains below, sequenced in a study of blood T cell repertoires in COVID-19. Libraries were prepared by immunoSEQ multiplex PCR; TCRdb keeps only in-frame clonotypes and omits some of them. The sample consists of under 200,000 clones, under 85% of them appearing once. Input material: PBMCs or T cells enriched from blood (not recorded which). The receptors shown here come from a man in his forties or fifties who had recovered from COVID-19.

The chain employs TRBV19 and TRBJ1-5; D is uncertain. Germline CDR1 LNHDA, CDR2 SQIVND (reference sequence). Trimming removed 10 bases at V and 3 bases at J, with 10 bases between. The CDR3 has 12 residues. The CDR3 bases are TGTGCCACCCACGGGTCCAATCAGCCCCAGCATTTT. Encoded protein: CATHGSNQPQHF.

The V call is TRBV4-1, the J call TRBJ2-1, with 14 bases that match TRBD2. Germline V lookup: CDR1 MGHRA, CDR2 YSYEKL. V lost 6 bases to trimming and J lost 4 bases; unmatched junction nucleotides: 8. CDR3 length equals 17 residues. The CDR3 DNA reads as TGCGCCAGCAGTTTCCCGGGACTAGCGGGGGATTACAATGAGCAGTTCTTC. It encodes CASSFPGLAGDYNEQFF.

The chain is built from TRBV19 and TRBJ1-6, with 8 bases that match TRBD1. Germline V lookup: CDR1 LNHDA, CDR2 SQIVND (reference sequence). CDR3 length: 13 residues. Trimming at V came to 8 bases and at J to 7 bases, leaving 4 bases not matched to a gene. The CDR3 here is CASQQGENSPLHF. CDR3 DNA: TGTGCCAGTCAACAGGGGGAGAATTCACCCCTCCACTTT.

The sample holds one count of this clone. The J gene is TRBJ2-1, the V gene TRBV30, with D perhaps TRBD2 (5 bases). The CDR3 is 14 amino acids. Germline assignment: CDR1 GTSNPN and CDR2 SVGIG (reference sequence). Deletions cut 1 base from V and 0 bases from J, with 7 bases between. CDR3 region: CAWSGRGSYNEQFF. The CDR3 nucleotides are TGTGCCTGGAGTGGCCGGGGCTCCTACAATGAGCAGTTCTTC.

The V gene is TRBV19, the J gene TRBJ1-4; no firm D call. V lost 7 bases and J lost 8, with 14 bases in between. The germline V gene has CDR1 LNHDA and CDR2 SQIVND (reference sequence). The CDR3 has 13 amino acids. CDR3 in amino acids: CASKESNREKLFF. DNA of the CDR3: TGTGCCAGTAAAGAGTCCAACCGAGAAAAACTGTTTTTT.

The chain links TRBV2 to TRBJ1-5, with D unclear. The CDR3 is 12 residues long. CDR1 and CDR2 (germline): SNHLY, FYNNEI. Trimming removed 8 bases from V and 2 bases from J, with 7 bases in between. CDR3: CASRGGNQPQHF. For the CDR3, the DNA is TGTGCCAGCCGGGGAGGCAATCAGCCCCAGCATTTT.

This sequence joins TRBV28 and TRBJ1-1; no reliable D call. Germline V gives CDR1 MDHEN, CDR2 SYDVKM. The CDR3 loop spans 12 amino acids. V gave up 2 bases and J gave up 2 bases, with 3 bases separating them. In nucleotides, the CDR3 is TGTGCCAGCAGTTTACCTAACACTGAAGCTTTCTTT. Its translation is CASSLPNTEAFF.

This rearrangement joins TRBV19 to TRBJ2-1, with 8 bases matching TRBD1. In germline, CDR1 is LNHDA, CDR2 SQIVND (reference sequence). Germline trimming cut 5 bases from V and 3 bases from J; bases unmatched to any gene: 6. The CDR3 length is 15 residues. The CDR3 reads CASSANRGSYNEQFF. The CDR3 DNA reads TGTGCCAGTAGTGCCAACAGGGGGAGCTACAATGAGCAGTTCTTC.

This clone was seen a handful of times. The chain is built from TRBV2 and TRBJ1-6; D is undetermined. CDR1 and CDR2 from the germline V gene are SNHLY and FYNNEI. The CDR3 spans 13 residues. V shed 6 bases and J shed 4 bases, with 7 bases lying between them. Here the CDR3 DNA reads TGTGCCAGCAGGGGAGAGTATAATTCACCCCTCCACTTT. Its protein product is CASRGEYNSPLHF.

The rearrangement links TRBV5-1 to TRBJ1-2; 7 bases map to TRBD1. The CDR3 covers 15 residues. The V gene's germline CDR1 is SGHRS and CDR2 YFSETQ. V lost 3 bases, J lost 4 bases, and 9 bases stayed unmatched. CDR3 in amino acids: CASSSAGQPAYGYTF. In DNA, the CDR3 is TGCGCCAGCAGCTCGGCGGGACAGCCGGCCTATGGCTACACCTTC.

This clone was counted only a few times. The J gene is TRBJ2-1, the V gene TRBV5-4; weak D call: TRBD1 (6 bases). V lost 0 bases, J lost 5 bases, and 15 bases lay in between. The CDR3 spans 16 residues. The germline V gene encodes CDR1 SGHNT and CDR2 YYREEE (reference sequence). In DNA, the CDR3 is TGTGCCAGCAGCTTGGATCAGGACAGTACCCACAATGAGCAGTTCTTC. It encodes CASSLDQDSTHNEQFF. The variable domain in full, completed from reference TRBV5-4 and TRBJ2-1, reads ETGVTQSPTHLIKTRGQQVTLRCSSQSGHNTVSWYQQALGQGPQFIFQYYREEENGRGNFPPRFSGLQFPNYSSELNVNALELDDSALYLCASSLDQDSTHNEQFFGPGTRLTVL.

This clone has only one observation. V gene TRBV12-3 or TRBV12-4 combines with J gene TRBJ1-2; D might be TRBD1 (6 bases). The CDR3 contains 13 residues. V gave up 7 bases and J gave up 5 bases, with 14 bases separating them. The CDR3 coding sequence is TGTGCCAGCACCAACAGGGTTTGGTATGGCTACACCTTC. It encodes CASTNRVWYGYTF.

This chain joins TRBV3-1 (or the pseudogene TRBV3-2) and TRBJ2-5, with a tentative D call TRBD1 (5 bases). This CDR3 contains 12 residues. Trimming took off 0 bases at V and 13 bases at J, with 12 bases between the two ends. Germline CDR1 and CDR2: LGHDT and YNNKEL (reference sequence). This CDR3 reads CASSQDTQGRYF. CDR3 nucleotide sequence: TGTGCCAGCAGCCAAGATACCCAGGGAAGGTACTTC.

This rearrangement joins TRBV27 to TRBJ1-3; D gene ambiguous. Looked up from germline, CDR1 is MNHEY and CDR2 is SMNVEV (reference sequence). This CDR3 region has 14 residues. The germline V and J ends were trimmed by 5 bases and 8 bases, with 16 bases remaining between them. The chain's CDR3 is CASSPAPGRDTIYF. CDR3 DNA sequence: TGTGCCAGCAGTCCGGCGCCGGGGAGGGACACCATATATTTT.

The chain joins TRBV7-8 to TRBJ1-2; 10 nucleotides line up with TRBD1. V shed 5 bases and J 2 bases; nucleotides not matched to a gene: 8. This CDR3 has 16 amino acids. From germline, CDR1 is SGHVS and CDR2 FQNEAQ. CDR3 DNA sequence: TGTGCCAGCAGCCGACGGGACAGGGGAGTAAACTATGGCTACACCTTC. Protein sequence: CASSRRDRGVNYGYTF.

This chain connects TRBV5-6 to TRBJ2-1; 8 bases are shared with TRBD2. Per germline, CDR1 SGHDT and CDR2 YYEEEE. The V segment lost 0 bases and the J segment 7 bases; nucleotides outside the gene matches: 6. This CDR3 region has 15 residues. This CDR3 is CASSLGTSPGNEQFF. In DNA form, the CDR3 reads TGTGCCAGCAGCTTGGGGACTAGCCCAGGAAATGAGCAGTTCTTC.

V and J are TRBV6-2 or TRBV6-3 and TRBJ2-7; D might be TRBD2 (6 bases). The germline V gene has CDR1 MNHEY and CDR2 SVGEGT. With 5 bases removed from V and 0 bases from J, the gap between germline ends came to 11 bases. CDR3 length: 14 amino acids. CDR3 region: CASSRTTSSYEQYF. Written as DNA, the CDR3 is TGTGCCAGCAGTCGAACGACTAGCTCCTACGAGCAGTACTTC.

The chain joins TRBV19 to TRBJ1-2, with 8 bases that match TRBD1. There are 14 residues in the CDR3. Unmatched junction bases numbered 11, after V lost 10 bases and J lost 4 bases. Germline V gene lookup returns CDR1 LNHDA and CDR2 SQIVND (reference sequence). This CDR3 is CAIRDGQGAYGYTF. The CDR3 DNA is TGTGCCATCCGAGACGGACAGGGTGCCTATGGCTACACCTTC.

DNA of the CDR3: TGCGCCAGCAGCTTGGGCTCAAGCGGGGGAGATACGCAGTATTTT. Its protein is CASSLGSSGGDTQYF. The gene calls are TRBV5-1 and TRBJ2-3, with 8 nucleotides matching TRBD2. Germline CDR1 and CDR2: SGHRS and YFSETQ. After removal of 0 bases from V and 5 bases from J, the junction contained 5 bases not matched to a gene. The CDR3 extends over 15 amino acids.

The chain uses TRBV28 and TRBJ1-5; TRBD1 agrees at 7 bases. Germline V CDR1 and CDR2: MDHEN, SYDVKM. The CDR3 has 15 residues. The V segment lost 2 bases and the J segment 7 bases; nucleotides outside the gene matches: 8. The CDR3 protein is CASSLGGDSYQPQHF. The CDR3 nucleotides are TGTGCCAGCAGTTTAGGCGGGGACAGCTACCAGCCCCAGCATTTT.

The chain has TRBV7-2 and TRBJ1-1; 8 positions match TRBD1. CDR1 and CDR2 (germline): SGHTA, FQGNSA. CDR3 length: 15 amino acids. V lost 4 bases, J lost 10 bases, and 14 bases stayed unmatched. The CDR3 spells CASSSIGQGLSRAFF. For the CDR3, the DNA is TGTGCCAGCAGCTCGATTGGACAGGGCTTAAGTAGAGCTTTCTTT.

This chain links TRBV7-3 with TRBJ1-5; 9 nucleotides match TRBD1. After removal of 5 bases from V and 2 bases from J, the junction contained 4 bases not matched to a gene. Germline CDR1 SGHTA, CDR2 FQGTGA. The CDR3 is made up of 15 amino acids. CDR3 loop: CASSEGQGGNQPQHF. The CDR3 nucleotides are TGTGCCAGCAGCGAGGGACAGGGTGGCAATCAGCCCCAGCATTTT.

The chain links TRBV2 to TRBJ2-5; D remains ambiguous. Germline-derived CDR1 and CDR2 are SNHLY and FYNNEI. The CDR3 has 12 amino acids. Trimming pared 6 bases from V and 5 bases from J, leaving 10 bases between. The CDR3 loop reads CASRVPRETQYF. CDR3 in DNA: TGTGCCAGCAGGGTCCCTCGGGAGACCCAGTACTTC.

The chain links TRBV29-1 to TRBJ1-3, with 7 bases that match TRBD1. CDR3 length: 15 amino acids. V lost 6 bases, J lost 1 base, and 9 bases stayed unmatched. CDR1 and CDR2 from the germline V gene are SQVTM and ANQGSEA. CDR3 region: CSVAGTASSGNTIYF. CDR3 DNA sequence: TGCAGCGTAGCCGGGACAGCTTCTTCTGGAAACACCATATATTTT.

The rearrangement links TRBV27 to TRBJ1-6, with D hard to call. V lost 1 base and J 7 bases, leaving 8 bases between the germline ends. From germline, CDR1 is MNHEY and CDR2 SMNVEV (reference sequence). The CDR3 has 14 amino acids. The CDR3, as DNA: TGTGCCAGCAGTTTATATTGGCAGAATTCACCCCTCCACTTT. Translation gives CASSLYWQNSPLHF.